The rows below give T cell receptor beta chains drawn from one sample of a study of blood T cell repertoires in COVID-19. Produced via immunoSEQ multiplex PCR; TCRdb's table is partial and in-frame only. The sample carries roughly 140,000 clones, roughly 80% recorded once. Sequenced: peripheral blood. The receptors shown here come from a man aged 50 to 59 with active or convalescent COVID-19. The CDR3 runs from the conserved cysteine through the conserved F or W. D genes are given only for firm matches. Rows may omit the clone size; those that give it use once, few, many or a size class.

j_gene	abundance	d_gene	v_gene	CDR3aa	CDR3nt
TRBJ1-6	-	TRBD1	TRBV5-4	CASSLGGQGAHNSPLHF	TGTGCCAGCAGCTTGGGGGGACAGGGGGCGCACAATTCACCCCTCCACTTT
TRBJ2-1	few	-	TRBV7-3	CASSLESNEQFF	TGTGCCAGCAGCTTAGAGTCGAATGAGCAGTTCTTC
TRBJ2-7	-	TRBD1	TRBV5-1	CATSQGDEQYF	TGCGCCACCTCTCAGGGGGACGAGCAGTACTTC
TRBJ2-5	-	TRBD2	TRBV25-1	CASSEGGTETQYF	TGTGCCAGCAGTGAGGGAGGGACAGAGACCCAGTACTTC
TRBJ1-5	-	-	TRBV27	CASSLSVGNQPQHF	TGTGCCAGCAGTTTATCCGTTGGCAATCAGCCCCAGCATTTT
TRBJ2-3	-	-	TRBV6-4	CASSAMSSTDTQYF	TGTGCCAGCAGCGCGATGAGTAGCACAGATACGCAGTATTTT
TRBJ1-5	-	TRBD1	TRBV6-5	CASSYRGLDQPQHF	TGTGCCAGCAGTTACAGGGGGCTCGATCAGCCCCAGCATTTT
TRBJ1-1	-	-	TRBV4-2	CASSQEGGEAFF	TGTGCCAGCAGCCAAGAGGGGGGTGAAGCCTTCTTT
TRBJ2-5	-	-	TRBV11-2	CASSLLPGIFGTQETQYF	TGTGCCAGCAGCTTACTCCCAGGCATCTTCGGCACCCAAGAGACCCAGTACTTC
TRBJ2-1	-	-	TRBV7-9	CASSSELYNEQFF	TGTGCCAGCAGCTCTGAGTTATACAATGAGCAGTTCTTC
TRBJ1-1	-	-	TRBV7-9	CASSPSGHEAFF	TGTGCCAGCAGCCCATCAGGACATGAAGCTTTCTTT
TRBJ2-7	-	TRBD2	TRBV30	CAWSGLALTYEQYF	TGTGCCTGGAGTGGACTAGCGTTAACCTACGAGCAGTACTTC
TRBJ2-5	-	-	TRBV27	CASSFTGTPGETQYF	TGTGCCAGCAGTTTCACGGGAACCCCCGGGGAGACCCAGTACTTC
TRBJ2-2	once	-	TRBV6-5	CASSYSGHMNTGELFF	TGTGCCAGCAGTTACTCCGGTCATATGAACACCGGGGAGCTGTTTTTT
TRBJ2-7	few	TRBD1	TRBV19	CASSTDRAQYF	TGTGCCAGTAGTACTGACAGGGCCCAGTACTTC
TRBJ2-7	-	-	TRBV2	CASSEKGVKSHEQYF	TGTGCCAGCAGTGAAAAAGGGGTAAAAAGCCACGAGCAGTACTTC
TRBJ2-3	few	-	TRBV5-5	CASSFGRGFGTDTQYF	TGTGCCAGCAGCTTCGGGAGAGGGTTCGGGACAGATACGCAGTATTTT
TRBJ1-3	-	TRBD1	TRBV7-2	CASSVSGGSGNTIYF	TGTGCCAGCAGCGTTTCAGGGGGGTCCGGAAACACCATATATTTT
TRBJ2-7	-	TRBD1	TRBV2	CASTPRDRGHEQYF	TGTGCCAGCACCCCCCGGGACAGGGGCCACGAGCAGTACTTC
TRBJ2-1	-	TRBD2	TRBV10-3	CAISESSSGSSYNEQFF	TGTGCCATCAGTGAGTCCAGTAGCGGGAGCTCCTACAATGAGCAGTTCTTC
TRBJ1-1	-	-	TRBV5-1	CASSPGDAQYTEAFF	TGCGCCAGCAGCCCGGGGGACGCCCAATACACTGAAGCTTTCTTT
TRBJ2-2	-	TRBD1	TRBV11-3	CASSPRQGNTGELFF	TGTGCCAGCAGCCCCCGACAGGGAAACACCGGGGAGCTGTTTTTT
TRBJ1-1	-	-	TRBV28	CASSLNQGNTEAFF	TGTGCCAGCAGTCTAAATCAGGGTAACACTGAAGCTTTCTTT
TRBJ2-5	-	-	TRBV28	CASSLRQETQYF	TGTGCCAGCAGTTTGAGACAGGAGACCCAGTACTTC
TRBJ2-2	few	TRBD1	TRBV18	CASSRGQATNTGELFF	TGTGCCAGCTCACGGGGACAGGCAACGAACACCGGGGAGCTGTTTTTT
TRBJ2-2	few	-	TRBV11-2	CASSLGASANTGELFF	TGTGCCAGCAGCTTAGGGGCTAGCGCGAACACCGGGGAGCTGTTTTTT
TRBJ1-2	-	-	TRBV10-3	CAISEFEDRDISNYGYTF	TGTGCCATCAGTGAGTTCGAGGACCGGGACATAAGTAACTATGGCTACACCTTC
TRBJ2-7	-	TRBD2	TRBV28	CASTQAGLAGVGEQYF	TGTGCCAGCACCCAAGCGGGACTAGCGGGAGTGGGAGAGCAGTACTTC
TRBJ1-2	-	TRBD1	TRBV6-5	CASFRGQGDGYTF	TGTGCCAGCTTCCGGGGACAGGGGGATGGCTACACCTTC
TRBJ1-3	-	TRBD1	TRBV7-2	CASSLDRVGNTIYF	TGTGCCAGCAGCCTTGACAGGGTTGGAAACACCATATATTTT
TRBJ2-7	-	TRBD1	TRBV19	CASSGATGSSYEQYF	TGTGCCAGTAGCGGGGCGACAGGGAGCTCCTACGAGCAGTACTTC
TRBJ2-7	-	TRBD1	TRBV6-5	CASSYGVGDRAYEQYF	TGTGCCAGCAGTTACGGTGTGGGGGACAGGGCCTACGAGCAGTACTTC
TRBJ1-2	-	TRBD1	TRBV9	CASSPFTGTGNTYTF	TGTGCCAGCAGCCCCTTTACCGGGACAGGGAATACCTACACCTTC
TRBJ2-5	-	TRBD2	TRBV28	CASSTLAGIETQYF	TGTGCCAGCAGTACCCTAGCGGGAATTGAGACCCAGTACTTC
TRBJ2-1	-	-	TRBV13	CASREAVNEQFF	TGTGCCAGCAGGGAGGCGGTGAATGAGCAGTTCTTC
TRBJ1-3	few	-	TRBV29-1	CSVVVSSGNTIYF	TGCAGCGTTGTGGTCAGCTCTGGAAACACCATATATTTT
TRBJ1-2	-	TRBD1	TRBV29-1	CSVEGGTVRNYGYTF	TGCAGCGTTGAAGGGGGGACAGTTCGAAACTATGGCTACACCTTC
TRBJ2-7	-	-	TRBV21-1	CASSEETVLAGVRYEQYF	TGTGCCAGCAGCGAAGAGACAGTGTTAGCGGGAGTTCGCTACGAGCAGTACTTC
TRBJ2-5	few	-	TRBV2	CASSGLHGTGTQYF	TGTGCCAGCAGTGGGCTCCATGGGACTGGGACCCAGTACTTC
TRBJ2-1	-	TRBD2	TRBV2	CASSEWGTSGIF	TGTGCCAGCAGTGAATGGGGGACTAGCGGTATCTTC
TRBJ2-5	once	TRBD2	TRBV7-9	CASSPKLAGGPRSETQYF	TGTGCCAGCAGCCCTAAACTAGCGGGAGGCCCTCGATCGGAGACCCAGTACTTC
TRBJ2-2	-	-	TRBV9	CASSAPQGSGGELFF	TGTGCCAGCAGCGCCCCCCAGGGATCTGGTGGGGAGCTGTTTTTT
TRBJ2-1	-	TRBD2	TRBV3-1/TRBV3-2	CASSLRGGNNEQFF	TGTGCCAGCAGCCTGCGGGGGGGCAACAATGAGCAGTTCTTC
TRBJ1-4	-	TRBD1	TRBV5-1	CASSPDRGKSEKLFF	TGCGCCAGCAGCCCGGACAGGGGAAAGTCGGAAAAACTGTTTTTT
TRBJ1-1	few	-	TRBV12-3/TRBV12-4	CASSLVDGWEAFF	TGTGCCAGCAGTTTAGTCGACGGGTGGGAAGCTTTCTTT